Presented here are 4 T cell receptor beta chains from one specimen sequenced in a study of response to subunit inactivated influenza vaccine. TCRdb fed the RT-PCR reads into MiXCR, producing one record per CDR3 protein. The table shows around 540,000 distinct CDR3 sequences, with 12% occurring only once. Specimen: PBMCs from blood, collected on the day of vaccination. These receptors all come from a man aged 50-60 years who received an inactivated influenza vaccine.

This clonotype was counted only a few times. The chain joins TRBV28 to TRBJ2-7; the match to TRBD1 covers 8 bases. CDR1 and CDR2 (germline): MDHEN, SYDVKM. The CDR3 extends over 16 amino acids. Germline trimming cut 3 bases from V and 1 base from J; bases unmatched to any gene: 8. The CDR3 DNA reads TGTGCCAGCAGTTTCCAGGGACAGGCGTTATCCTACGAGCAGTACTTC. Translation gives CASSFQGQALSYEQYF.

This clonotype has a count of ten or more. V usage is TRBV15 and J usage is TRBJ2-7; D is unclear. V gave up 0 bases and J gave up 4 bases, with 10 bases separating them. The CDR3 extends over 14 amino acids. Germline V lookup: CDR1 LNHNV, CDR2 YYDKDF (reference sequence). CDR3 region: CATSRDRSSYEQYF. CDR3 in DNA: TGTGCCACCAGCAGAGATAGGAGCTCTTACGAGCAGTACTTC.

The gene calls are TRBV27 and TRBJ2-7; tentative D call: TRBD1 (6 bases). The germline V gene has CDR1 MNHEY and CDR2 SMNVEV (reference sequence). This CDR3 is built from 14 residues. Trimming took off 5 bases at V and 4 bases at J, with 15 bases between the two ends. The CDR3 nucleotides read TGTGCCAGCAGTGCAACAGGGTTACCTTACGAGCAGTACTTC. This codes for CASSATGLPYEQYF.

This clonotype showed up just a few times. The J gene is TRBJ2-7, the V gene TRBV6-1; 8 positions agree with TRBD1. Per germline, CDR1 MNHNS and CDR2 SASEGT. The CDR3 is made up of 13 amino acids. The ends lost 6 bases at V and 7 bases at J; junction bases unmatched: 8. The CDR3 loop reads CASRTDRVGEQYF. The CDR3 DNA reads as TGTGCCAGCAGAACGGACAGGGTCGGAGAGCAGTACTTC.